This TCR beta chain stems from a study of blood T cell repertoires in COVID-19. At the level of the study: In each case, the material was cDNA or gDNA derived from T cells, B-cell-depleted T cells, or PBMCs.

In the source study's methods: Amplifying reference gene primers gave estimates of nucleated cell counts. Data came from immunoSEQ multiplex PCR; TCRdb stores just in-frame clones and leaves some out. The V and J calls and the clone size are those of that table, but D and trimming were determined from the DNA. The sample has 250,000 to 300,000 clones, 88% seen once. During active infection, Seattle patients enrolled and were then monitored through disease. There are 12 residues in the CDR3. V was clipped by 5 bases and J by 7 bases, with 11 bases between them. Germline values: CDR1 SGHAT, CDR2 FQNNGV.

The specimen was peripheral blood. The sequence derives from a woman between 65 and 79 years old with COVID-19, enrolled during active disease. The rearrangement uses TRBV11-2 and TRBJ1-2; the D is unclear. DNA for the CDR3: TGTGCCAGCAGCAACCGGGTGGGTGGCTACACCTTC. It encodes CASSNRVGGYTF.